A selection of T cell receptor beta chains follows, all from one sample in a study of CXCR3-negative and CXCR3-positive naive CD8 T cells. One entry per CDR3 protein, without DNA, is what TCRdb gives after re-calling the 5' RACE reads. This table holds under 75,000 distinct CDR3 sequences. Sequenced sample: naive CXCR3- CD8+ T cells from blood. These TCRs come from a human donor in good health. Some clones in this sample may be carry-over from other donors' samples. The CDR3 runs from the conserved cysteine through the conserved F or W. Fields, in order: V gene, clone size, J gene, CDR3 protein. The size entry is marked missing in some rows and otherwise reads once, few, many or a size class.

>TRBV12-3/TRBV12-4|-|TRBJ2-7
CACSQHPLTHEQYF
>TRBV5-5|-|TRBJ2-2
CASSLVLAGRFTGELFF
>TRBV20-1|-|TRBJ2-3
CSARAQPPGLASTDTQYF
>TRBV7-3|-|TRBJ2-1
CASSLAGAGGPNEQFF
>TRBV28|-|TRBJ2-7
CASRGVGLYEQYF
>TRBV29-1|-|TRBJ2-1
CSVREVSYNEQFF
>TRBV20-1|-|TRBJ2-4
CSARGTRQGSTRNIQYF
>TRBV11-3|-|TRBJ2-5
CASSPGQTYKETQYF
>TRBV21-1|-|TRBJ1-4
CANAGGHLVTNEKLFF
>TRBV30|-|TRBJ2-1
CAWRLAGFYNEQFF
>TRBV5-4|-|TRBJ2-1
CASSPGQGAGNEQFF
>TRBV7-9|-|TRBJ2-1
CASSLRDPPDEQFF
>TRBV20-1|-|TRBJ2-7
CSAVAIGTGSYEQYF
>TRBV7-3|-|TRBJ2-2
CASRPGLGGTGELFF
>TRBV5-1|-|TRBJ2-7
CASSFGRLYEQYF
>TRBV11-2|-|TRBJ2-5
CASSLDDYQETQYF
>TRBV24-1|-|TRBJ2-7
CATSARGPQEIHEQYF
>TRBV3-1|-|TRBJ1-2
CASSQDWRQYGYTF
>TRBV7-9|-|TRBJ1-3
CASSPWGSSGNTIYF
>TRBV27|-|TRBJ1-2
CASSIGQLPWSNYGYTF
>TRBV24-1|-|TRBJ1-1
CATTKDGGTEAFF
>TRBV13|-|TRBJ1-6
CASSLVGQGNSPLHF
>TRBV4-1|-|TRBJ2-3
CASSQEPVSTDTQYF
>TRBV4-2|-|TRBJ2-7
CASSQAISGFSYEQYF
>TRBV29-1|-|TRBJ1-2
CSVEAGALKRTADYGYTF
>TRBV28|-|TRBJ2-7
CASIPGQGASEQYF
>TRBV29-1|-|TRBJ2-3
CSVGGDRALHTQYF
>TRBV29-1|medium-sized|TRBJ2-7
CSVAGSRAEQYF
>TRBV12-3/TRBV12-4|-|TRBJ2-6
CASSLRDIGSGANVLTF
>TRBV12-3/TRBV12-4|-|TRBJ1-4
CASSFSPGATNEKLFF
>TRBV24-1|-|TRBJ2-1
CATSAPGQSSYNEQFF
>TRBV29-1|-|TRBJ2-7
CSVEGGEQFDLYF
>TRBV4-2|-|TRBJ1-2
CASSPGTPIYGYTF
>TRBV7-6|-|TRBJ2-5
CASSLRTSGQRSRETQYF
>TRBV29-1|-|TRBJ1-1
CSVDDPGQVNTEAFF
>TRBV19|-|TRBJ2-2
CASTSGTTTGELFF
>TRBV10-3|-|TRBJ2-3
CAISESDSTLTDTQYF
>TRBV28|-|TRBJ2-7
CASSPGPNRGRGEQYF
>TRBV29-1|-|TRBJ2-7
CSVEGTGTGGPYEQYF
>TRBV7-9|-|TRBJ1-1
CASSTIGGRLMNTEAFF
>TRBV29-1|-|TRBJ2-7
CSVQNFFYEQYF
>TRBV7-3|-|TRBJ2-7
CASSETGGLYEQYF
>TRBV4-1|-|TRBJ2-7
CASSQGQGAYEQYF
>TRBV7-9|-|TRBJ2-7
CASSPPRANEQYF
>TRBV6-5|-|TRBJ2-1
CASSYSGSRNEQFF
>TRBV2|-|TRBJ2-7
CASSEGDYYYEQYF
>TRBV6-5|-|TRBJ2-6
CASTTLKVTGANVLTF
>TRBV2|-|TRBJ2-1
CASNGGRNEQFF
>TRBV18|-|TRBJ1-5
CASSPPGSQPQHF
>TRBV5-4|-|TRBJ1-5
CASSPDRNQPQHF
>TRBV15|-|TRBJ2-7
CATSPGRGNYEQYF